Reported below is one TCR beta chain. This clonotype occurred many times. Its target antigen remains unknown. No much larger clone is present one base from it, and per-base qualities are unavailable. This sample is drawn from a study of Graves' ophthalmopathy and Graves' hyperthyroidism (dated by TCRdb to the late 2010s). Regarding the research as a whole: Hyperthyroidism was considered stable if no progression to ophthalmopathy occurred within 18 months of follow-up. The study used signatures of the TCR beta repertoire to tell Graves' ophthalmopathy apart from Graves' hyperthyroidism and to predict which patients would progress to ophthalmopathy. In total, 135 blood samples were TCR-sequenced: some 40 ophthalmopathy, some 75 hyperthyroidism and 17 hyperthyroidism-to-ophthalmopathy patients. To explore V-J signatures that distinguish ophthalmopathy from hyperthyroidism, a discovery set of more than 90 patients was enrolled, made up of 40 to 45 with ophthalmopathy and roughly 55 with stable hyperthyroidism. For independent validation, a separate cohort was made up of 18 hyperthyroidism patients plus 17 patients who later progressed from hyperthyroidism to ophthalmopathy. T-cell repertoires of thyroid tissue and blood were compared in over five hyperthyroidism patients. After sampling, hyperthyroidism patients received methimazole starting at 30 mg daily, and ophthalmopathy patients received high-dose intravenous methylprednisolone. Paper-wide results and their limitations: The 13-signature model separated ophthalmopathy from stable hyperthyroidism with about 86% sensitivity and about 84% specificity in cross-validation, and 80%/75% in the test set. Most expanded thyroid clonotypes with a frequency above 0.001 also appeared in blood, which suggests that blood repertoires may reflect the immune response in the thyroid. In validation, the model predicted ophthalmopathy progression with 55% to 71% sensitivity and approximately 75% specificity; some 13 predicted patients were CT-confirmed with GO in a median of approximately 6.2 months. Sample size was not predetermined statistically, and investigators were not blinded to group allocation.

The V and J ends are trimmed by 5 bases and 4 bases, leaving 18 bases between them. Including the terminal cysteine and phenylalanine, the CDR3 comprises 15 residues. Left in the record is the CDR3 DNA by itself, 45 bases read in frame from the first base. CDR1 SGHVS and CDR2 FNYEAQ were looked up in the germline V gene. TCR beta CDR3 regions were amplified from RNA transcripts for repertoire sequencing. The first round of RT-PCR was done with HTBI primers and the Qiagen OneStep RT-PCR kit, and was followed by a second round of multiplex PCR, then size selection and purification. Libraries were sequenced paired-end with 100 bp reads on an Illumina HiSeq2000. Turning to the authors' computational methods: SOAPnuke was used to process the reads, removing any read that contained adapters or uncalled bases, had a mean Phred below 15, or lacked an exact match to the constant primer or identifier. High-quality paired reads were merged with COPE v1.2.5. Each unique nucleotide sequence was defined as a clonotype, and clonotypes were aligned to IMGT TRB V, D and J references with MiTCR v1.1. Only V-J combinations with frequency above 0.0001 were analysed, covering 98% to 99.2% of repertoires. For each V-J combination, a TCR clonal expansion and chaos score was defined as the ratio of F50 clonal expansion to chaos observed in the TCRdist matrix. Welch's t-statistics and random forest were used to reduce features to more than ten V-J combinations, which were fed into a naive Bayes classifier. Thyroid-blood repertoire similarity was quantified with the Morisita-Horn index. The raw public reads went through TCRdb reprocessing: fastp at Q25, MiXCR clone calling, in-frame beta chains kept. All rows with the same CDR3 protein become a single entry with the most common DNA and genes. For this entry, the V and J calls and clone size follow TCRdb and not the study's own pipeline. Counted in this sample were 580,000 or so distinct CDR3 sequences; 39% of them appeared once. Of the sample, approximately 4.1% is held by the ten largest clones.

Hyperthyroidism patients were newly diagnosed, were aged 18 to 65 years, and had a disease duration under 2 months. Patients with other autoimmune diseases, uncontrolled infections, pregnancy or lactation were excluded. Diagnosis was based on clinical symptoms, serum thyroxine, TRAb, thyroid ultrasound and orbital computed tomography. Total RNA was extracted using Trizol reagent, and RNA quality was checked on an Agilent 2100 Bioanalyzer. Sequenced sample: peripheral blood or thyroid tissue (not recorded which). The chain links TRBV7-6 with TRBJ2-7; a weak D assignment points to TRBD2 (6 bases agree). This receptor was taken from an adult man with Graves' hyperthyroidism. This receptor carries the CDR3 CASSAGSQGVYEQYF. The nucleotide sequence is TGTGCCAGCAGCGCCGGGAGCCAAGGTGTGTACGAGCAGTACTTC.